This T cell receptor beta chain was obtained from a study of blood T cells in healthy people across ages. Study-wide results and caveats: Since the PBMCs were unsorted, naive and antigen-experienced cells could not be conclusively compared. The study found more naive CD4+ cells and higher diversity in long-lived than aged donors.

Then a second PCR, running roughly 7 to 11 cycles, was carried out with a sample-barcoded 5' primer and a J-beta primer mix. In TCRdb, the 5' RACE reads were re-called with MiXCR into one record per CDR3 protein. Seen here are over 1,500,000 distinct CDR3 sequences, around 40% observed once, and the top ten hold more than 20%. V was pared by 9 bases and J by 8 bases, with 16 bases between. Germline-derived CDR1 and CDR2 are SEHNR and FQNEAQ (reference sequence). This CDR3 has 12 residues. In this sample, this clonotype turned up a few times. Its antigen remains unidentified. The chain uses TRBV7-9 and TRBJ1-1; D is unresolved. The TCR originated in a human donor in good health. Specimen: blood. CDR3 in amino acids: CASRERSAEAFF. CDR3 nucleotides: TGTGCCAGTAGGGAAAGATCAGCCGAAGCTTTCTTT. Based on the CDR3 plus reference TRBV7-9 and TRBJ1-1, the full variable domain is DTGVSQNPRHKITKRGQNVTFRCDPISEHNRLYWYRQTLGQGPEFLTYFQNEAQLEKSRLLSDRFSAERPKGSFSTLEIQRTEQGDSAMYLCASRERSAEAFFGQGTRLTVV.